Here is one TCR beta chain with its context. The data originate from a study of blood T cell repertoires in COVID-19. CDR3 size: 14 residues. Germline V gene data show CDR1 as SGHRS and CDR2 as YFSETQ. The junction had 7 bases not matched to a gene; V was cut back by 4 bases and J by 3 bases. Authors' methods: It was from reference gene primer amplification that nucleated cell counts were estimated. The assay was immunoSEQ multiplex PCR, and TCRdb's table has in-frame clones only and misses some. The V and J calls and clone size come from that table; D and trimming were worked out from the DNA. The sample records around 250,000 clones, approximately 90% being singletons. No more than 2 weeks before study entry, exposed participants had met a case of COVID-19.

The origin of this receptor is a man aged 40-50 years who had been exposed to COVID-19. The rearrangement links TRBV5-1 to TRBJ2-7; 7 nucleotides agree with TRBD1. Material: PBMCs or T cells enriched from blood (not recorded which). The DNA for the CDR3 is TGCGCCAGCAGCCGGACCTGGGACAGCTACGAGCAGTACTTC. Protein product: CASSRTWDSYEQYF.